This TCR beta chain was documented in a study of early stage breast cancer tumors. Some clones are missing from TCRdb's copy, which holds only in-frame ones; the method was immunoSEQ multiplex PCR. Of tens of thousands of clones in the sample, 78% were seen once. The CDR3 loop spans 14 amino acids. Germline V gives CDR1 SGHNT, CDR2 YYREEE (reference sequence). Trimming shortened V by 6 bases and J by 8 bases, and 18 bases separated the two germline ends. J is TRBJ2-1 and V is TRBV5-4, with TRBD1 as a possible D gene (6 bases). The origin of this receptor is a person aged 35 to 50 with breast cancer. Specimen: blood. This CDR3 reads CASMQGLSLDEQFF. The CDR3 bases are TGTGCCAGCATGCAGGGGCTTTCGCTCGATGAGCAGTTCTTC.